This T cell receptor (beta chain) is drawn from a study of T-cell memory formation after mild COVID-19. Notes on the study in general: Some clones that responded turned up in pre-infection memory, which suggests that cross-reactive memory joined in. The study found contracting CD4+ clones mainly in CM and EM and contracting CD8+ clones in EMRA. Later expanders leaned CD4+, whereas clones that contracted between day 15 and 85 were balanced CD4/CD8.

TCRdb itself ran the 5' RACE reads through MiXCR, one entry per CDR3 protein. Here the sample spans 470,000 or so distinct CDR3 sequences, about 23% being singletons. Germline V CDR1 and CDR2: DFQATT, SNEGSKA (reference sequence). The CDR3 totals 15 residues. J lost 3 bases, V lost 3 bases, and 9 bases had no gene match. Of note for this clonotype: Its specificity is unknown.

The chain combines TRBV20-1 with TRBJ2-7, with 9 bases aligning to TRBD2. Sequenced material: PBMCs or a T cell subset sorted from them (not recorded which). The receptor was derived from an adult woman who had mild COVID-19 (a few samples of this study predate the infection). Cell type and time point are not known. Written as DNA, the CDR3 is TGCAGTGCTAGCGCACTAGCGGGCCGTTTCTACGAGCAGTACTTC. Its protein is CSASALAGRFYEQYF.